This is a list of T cell receptor beta chains from one sample in a study of blood T cell repertoires in COVID-19. Profiling relied on immunoSEQ multiplex PCR, and the TCRdb table lists in-frame clones only, not all of them. The sample shows just over 90,000 clones, 76% of them seen only once. The sequenced sample was peripheral blood. Receptors were obtained from a man aged 65 to 85 with acute or convalescent COVID-19. The CDR3 runs from the conserved cysteine through the conserved F or W. D genes are given only for firm matches. Only part of the rows carry a size: once, few, many, or a class if the clone is expanded.

J: TRBJ1-2
D: TRBD1
size: -
V: TRBV11-2
DNA: TGTGCCAGCAGCTCCCTGACAGGGGGCGCGTATGGCTACACCTTC
CDR3: CASSSLTGGAYGYTF

J: TRBJ2-2
D: -
size: -
V: TRBV11-3
DNA: TGTGCCAGCAGCTTAGGAGGGAGCACCGGGGAGCTGTTTTTT
CDR3: CASSLGGSTGELFF

J: TRBJ1-4
D: -
size: -
V: TRBV29-1
DNA: TGCAGCGTTGACGCAGGGGCGGAGGAAAAACTGTTTTTT
CDR3: CSVDAGAEEKLFF

J: TRBJ2-5
D: -
size: -
V: TRBV3-1/TRBV3-2
DNA: TGTGCCAGCAGCCAAGATAGGGGGACACTTCAAGAGACCCAGTACTTC
CDR3: CASSQDRGTLQETQYF

J: TRBJ2-3
D: -
size: once
V: TRBV7-3
DNA: TGTGCCAGCAGCCAGGGACACGGCACAGATACGCAGTATTTT
CDR3: CASSQGHGTDTQYF

J: TRBJ2-1
D: TRBD2
size: -
V: TRBV6-2/TRBV6-3
DNA: TGTGCCAGCAGTTACCACCGAGGGACTAGCGGGAGAGGCAATGAGCAGTTCTTC
CDR3: CASSYHRGTSGRGNEQFF

J: TRBJ1-5
D: TRBD1
size: once
V: TRBV6-5
DNA: TGTGCCAGCAGCCTTGACAGGGTCGATCAGCCCCAGCATTTT
CDR3: CASSLDRVDQPQHF

J: TRBJ1-2
D: TRBD1
size: -
V: TRBV29-1
DNA: TGCAGCGTTGAGGACAGGGACTATGGCTACACCTTC
CDR3: CSVEDRDYGYTF

J: TRBJ1-2
D: -
size: few
V: TRBV10-2
DNA: TGCGCCAGCAGTGAGTCAGGCAGGGATCCCTATGGCTACACCTTC
CDR3: CASSESGRDPYGYTF

J: TRBJ2-2
D: -
size: -
V: TRBV6-1
DNA: TGTGCCAGCAGTGAAATTCTAGGGGCCACCGGGGAGCTGTTTTTT
CDR3: CASSEILGATGELFF

J: TRBJ1-1
D: -
size: -
V: TRBV29-1
DNA: TGCAGCGTTGAAACCCAGGATCCCGGGGGCACTGAAGCTTTCTTT
CDR3: CSVETQDPGGTEAFF

J: TRBJ2-3
D: -
size: -
V: TRBV19
DNA: TGTGCCAGTAGTATAGGTGGGGGCTACACAGATACGCAGTATTTT
CDR3: CASSIGGGYTDTQYF

J: TRBJ2-1
D: TRBD2
size: -
V: TRBV6-1
DNA: TGTGCCAGCAGTGGGGACCTCGCGGGGGGCGGCAATGAGCAGTTCTTC
CDR3: CASSGDLAGGGNEQFF

J: TRBJ2-5
D: -
size: -
V: TRBV7-3
DNA: TGTGCCAGCAGCTCATCCCCGACAGAGTTGGAGACCCAGTACTTC
CDR3: CASSSSPTELETQYF

J: TRBJ2-3
D: -
size: -
V: TRBV2
DNA: TGTGCCAGCAGTGGAGAGGATACGCAGTATTTT
CDR3: CASSGEDTQYF

J: TRBJ1-4
D: -
size: -
V: TRBV18
DNA: TGTGCCAGCTCCCCAGGGGCGGTTGAAAAACTGTTTTTT
CDR3: CASSPGAVEKLFF

J: TRBJ1-5
D: TRBD1
size: -
V: TRBV18
DNA: TGTGCCAGCTCACTCACAGGGGGTGGGCCCCAGCATTTT
CDR3: CASSLTGGGPQHF

J: TRBJ1-6
D: -
size: many
V: TRBV4-1
DNA: TGCGCCAGCAGCCAAGAGGCTCAGGGGACACCCCTCCACTTT
CDR3: CASSQEAQGTPLHF

J: TRBJ2-2
D: TRBD2
size: once
V: TRBV19
DNA: TGTGCCAGTAGACTAGCGGGAGTGGGGACCGGGGAGCTGTTTTTT
CDR3: CASRLAGVGTGELFF

J: TRBJ2-2
D: TRBD2
size: once
V: TRBV24-1
DNA: TGTGCCACCAGTGATACTAGCGGGACGAACACCGGGGAGCTGTTTTTT
CDR3: CATSDTSGTNTGELFF

J: TRBJ2-7
D: -
size: -
V: TRBV5-6
DNA: TGTGCCAGCAGCTCCCTTGGGGGCAGGGACTCCTACGAGCAGTACTTC
CDR3: CASSSLGGRDSYEQYF

J: TRBJ1-6
D: -
size: -
V: TRBV5-8
DNA: TGTGCCAGCAGCTTGACAGGTCTCAATTCACCCCTCCACTTT
CDR3: CASSLTGLNSPLHF

J: TRBJ2-2
D: -
size: -
V: TRBV24-1
DNA: TGTGCCACCTCGCCTAGCAAGAGTGGTCCCGGGGAGCTGTTTTTT
CDR3: CATSPSKSGPGELFF

J: TRBJ2-1
D: TRBD2
size: -
V: TRBV7-3
DNA: TGTGCCAGCAGCATGAGCGGGGGGCCGGAACGTAAGAGCTCCTACAATGAGCAGTTCTTC
CDR3: CASSMSGGPERKSSYNEQFF

J: TRBJ1-1
D: -
size: -
V: TRBV27
DNA: TGTGCCAGCAGTTTGCAGGTTGGAGGGGCTGAAGCTTTCTTT
CDR3: CASSLQVGGAEAFF

J: TRBJ1-2
D: -
size: few
V: TRBV2
DNA: TGTGCCAGCAGTGACGGTCTTGGCAGGGCGCGGGAGGGCTACACCTTC
CDR3: CASSDGLGRAREGYTF

J: TRBJ2-1
D: TRBD2
size: -
V: TRBV6-6
DNA: TGTGCCAGCAGTGGGACTAGCGGGCGGGCCAATGAGCAGTTCTTC
CDR3: CASSGTSGRANEQFF

J: TRBJ1-2
D: -
size: -
V: TRBV30
DNA: TGTGCCTGGAGTGGCAGGACTCTCTATGGCTACACCTTC
CDR3: CAWSGRTLYGYTF

J: TRBJ1-1
D: -
size: -
V: TRBV6-5
DNA: TGTGCCAGCACGGACAGAGTCATGAACACTGAAGCTTTCTTT
CDR3: CASTDRVMNTEAFF

J: TRBJ2-3
D: -
size: -
V: TRBV5-6
DNA: TGTGCCAGCAGCTTTGTGGTAGCCGGGGGCACAGATACGCAGTATTTT
CDR3: CASSFVVAGGTDTQYF

J: TRBJ1-4
D: TRBD1
size: -
V: TRBV3-1/TRBV3-2
DNA: TGTGCCAGCAGCCTATCAGACAGGGGAACTAATGAAAAACTGTTTTTT
CDR3: CASSLSDRGTNEKLFF

J: TRBJ2-1
D: -
size: -
V: TRBV2
DNA: TGTGCCAGCAGCCCTCGAGGAGCGAATGAGCAGTTCTTC
CDR3: CASSPRGANEQFF

J: TRBJ1-1
D: -
size: -
V: TRBV5-1
DNA: TGCGCCAGCAGCTTGGGGCCAGTCGTGAACACTGAAGCTTTCTTT
CDR3: CASSLGPVVNTEAFF

J: TRBJ2-3
D: TRBD1
size: -
V: TRBV9
DNA: TGTGCCAGCAGCGTAGCGCAGGACAGGGGTAGCACAGATACGCAGTATTTT
CDR3: CASSVAQDRGSTDTQYF